The 18 T cell receptor beta chains in this list originate from one sample, sequenced in a study of T cell changes during pregnancy in multiple sclerosis. TCRdb's table, derived via immunoSEQ multiplex PCR, lists solely in-frame clones and lacks some. This table has some 70,000 clones, approximately 92% appearing once. The sequences come from peripheral blood, collected in the second trimester of pregnancy. The receptor set was obtained from a female donor in good health, enrolled as a control in a pregnancy study.

The chain joins TRBV5-6 to TRBJ1-4; D remains ambiguous. V shed 2 bases and J shed 3 bases, with 8 bases lying between them. This CDR3 is 14 amino acids long. Germline-derived CDR1 and CDR2 are SGHDT and YYEEEE. CDR3 nucleotide sequence: TGTGCCAGCAGCTTTTCCGCGGCTAATGAAAAACTGTTTTTT. Protein: CASSFSAANEKLFF. Complete variable domain (other parts from reference TRBV5-6 and TRBJ1-4): DAGVTQSPTHLIKTRGQQVTLRCSPKSGHDTVSWYQQALGQGPQFIFQYYEEEERQRGNFPDRFSGHQFPNYSSELNVNALLLGDSALYLCASSFSAANEKLFFGSGTQLSVL.

V usage is TRBV30 and J usage is TRBJ2-5; D ambiguous. This CDR3 contains 12 residues. The V end was cut by 2 bases, the J end by 6 bases, with 10 bases between. Germline lookup yields CDR1 GTSNPN and CDR2 SVGIG (reference sequence). The CDR3 sequence: CAWSKDTQTQYF. The DNA of the CDR3 is TGTGCCTGGAGTAAAGACACCCAGACCCAGTACTTC.

V usage is TRBV6-5 and J usage is TRBJ2-1, with TRBD1 matching 8 bases. This CDR3 contains 12 residues. Losses at the gene ends were 2 bases for V and 10 bases for J; bases not matched to a gene: 1. Germline values: CDR1 MNHEY, CDR2 SVGAGI. The CDR3 spells CASSYPGGEQFF. The DNA of the CDR3 is TGTGCCAGCAGTTACCCAGGGGGCGAGCAGTTCTTC.

The J gene is TRBJ2-2, the V gene TRBV9; TRBD2 agrees at 12 bases. CDR1 is SGDLS and CDR2 is YYNGEE in the germline V gene. The J segment lost 5 bases and the V segment lost 3 bases, leaving 2 bases of the junction unmatched. This CDR3 region has 15 residues. The CDR3 DNA is TGTGCCAGCAGCGCCGGACTAGCGGGAACCGGGGAGCTGTTTTTT. Translation gives CASSAGLAGTGELFF.

As for this clone: A read error may produce the germline difference seen at one junction end. The rearrangement links TRBV7-7 to TRBJ2-5, with TRBD2 identical over 7 bases. The CDR3 is 14 amino acids. Looked up from germline, CDR1 is SSHAT and CDR2 is FNYEAQ (reference sequence). The CDR3 spells CASSSAGGKETQYF. As DNA, the CDR3 is TGTGCTAGCAGCTCGGCCGGGGGGAAGGAGACCCAGTACTTC.

The chain combines TRBV5-8 with TRBJ1-3; D call uncertain. Germline CDR1 reads SGHTS; CDR2 reads YDEGEE. CDR3 length: 18 amino acids. V was cut by 0 bases and J by 0 bases, with 16 bases left in between. CDR3 in amino acids: CASSLVIRSGSSGNTIYF. The CDR3 DNA follows: TGTGCCAGCAGCTTGGTAATCAGGTCCGGCAGCTCTGGAAACACCATATATTTT.

The chain recombines TRBV4-3 with TRBJ2-7; D is undetermined. Trimming left V 6 bases short and J 2 bases short, with 14 bases between. The germline V gene encodes CDR1 LGHNA and CDR2 YSLEER. CDR3 length equals 14 residues. The CDR3 sequence is CASSETRLAYEQYF. The CDR3 region has the DNA TGCGCCAGCAGTGAAACCCGGCTAGCCTACGAGCAGTACTTC.

The V and J genes are TRBV5-4 and TRBJ1-6; 7 bases are shared with TRBD1. V trimming: 3 bases; J trimming: 0 bases; junction bases outside the gene matches: 6. The CDR3 runs to 17 residues. CDR1 is SGHNT and CDR2 is YYREEE in the germline V gene (reference sequence). The chain's CDR3 is CASSSGTVRSYNSPLHF. The CDR3 bases are TGTGCCAGCAGCTCCGGGACAGTTCGCTCCTATAATTCACCCCTCCACTTT.

The chain has TRBV6-6 and TRBJ2-6; the D gene is possibly TRBD1 (6 bases). V was cut by 6 bases and J by 0 bases, with 9 bases left in between. CDR3 length equals 15 residues. Germline assignment: CDR1 MNHNY and CDR2 SVGAGI (reference sequence). The CDR3 protein is CASSQGSSGANVLTF. The CDR3 bases are TGTGCCAGCAGCCAGGGGAGCTCTGGGGCCAACGTCCTGACTTTC.

The count of this clone is one. The chain carries TRBV5-1 and TRBJ1-2, with 10 bases identical to TRBD1. In germline, CDR1 is SGHRS, CDR2 YFSETQ. This CDR3 region has 14 residues. Losses at the gene ends were 4 bases for V and 6 bases for J; bases not matched to a gene: 6. The CDR3 loop is CASSQRDRGDGYTF. CDR3 coding DNA: TGCGCCAGCAGCCAGCGGGACAGGGGAGATGGCTACACCTTC. Drawing the rest from reference TRBV5-1 and TRBJ1-2, the complete variable domain is KAGVTQTPRYLIKTRGQQVTLSCSPISGHRSVSWYQQTPGQGLQFLFEYFSETQRNKGNFPGRFSGRQFSNSRSEMNVSTLELGDSALYLCASSQRDRGDGYTFGSGTRLTVV.

The chain links TRBV7-9 to TRBJ2-3, with a possible D match to TRBD1 (5 bases). The CDR3 is 16 amino acids. With 2 bases removed from V and 4 bases from J, the gap between germline ends came to 16 bases. CDR1 is SEHNR and CDR2 is FQNEAQ in the germline V gene (reference sequence). The CDR3 bases are TGTGCCAGCAGCTTAAGGGGTTCCAGCCCCCCAGATACGCAGTATTTT. Translation gives CASSLRGSSPPDTQYF.

The chain has TRBV7-9 and TRBJ2-2; D possibly corresponds to TRBD1 (6 bases). Germline values: CDR1 SEHNR, CDR2 FQNEAQ (reference sequence). The CDR3 runs 15 residues. Trimming removed 0 bases from V and 1 base from J, with 6 bases in between. The CDR3 reads CASSLAGGNTGELFF. For the CDR3, the DNA is TGTGCCAGCAGCTTAGCAGGGGGGAACACCGGGGAGCTGTTTTTT. The full variable domain, with the rest looked up from reference TRBV7-9 and TRBJ2-2, is DTGVSQNPRHKITKRGQNVTFRCDPISEHNRLYWYRQTLGQGPEFLTYFQNEAQLEKSRLLSDRFSAERPKGSFSTLEIQRTEQGDSAMYLCASSLAGGNTGELFFGEGSRLTVL.

This clone was counted only a few times. V usage is TRBV18 and J usage is TRBJ2-7, with no clear D. The CDR3 length is 14 residues. Germline V gives CDR1 KGHSH, CDR2 LQKENI. Trimming shortened V by 0 bases and J by 4 bases, and 10 bases separated the two germline ends. CDR3 in amino acids: CASSPPVDVYEQYF. DNA of the CDR3: TGTGCCAGCTCACCACCGGTAGATGTGTACGAGCAGTACTTC. Drawing the rest from reference TRBV18 and TRBJ2-7, the complete variable domain is NAGVMQNPRHLVRRRGQEARLRCSPMKGHSHVYWYRQLPEEGLKFMVYLQKENIIDESGMPKERFSAEFPKEGPSILRIQQVVRGDSAAYFCASSPPVDVYEQYFGPGTRLTVT.

The CDR3 sequence is CASSEAASLLVDNEKLFF. The CDR3 coding sequence is TGCGCCAGCAGTGAAGCTGCCAGTCTCCTAGTCGACAATGAAAAACTGTTTTTT. The chain has TRBV4-3 and TRBJ1-4; no reliable D call. Trimming took off 6 bases at V and 5 bases at J, with 25 bases between the two ends. From germline, CDR1 is LGHNA and CDR2 YSLEER. The CDR3 runs 18 residues.

V is TRBV19 and J is TRBJ1-2; the D is unclear. Germline V gene lookup returns CDR1 LNHDA and CDR2 SQIVND (reference sequence). V gave up 4 bases and J gave up 4 bases, with 4 bases separating them. The CDR3 covers 11 residues. The CDR3 sequence: CASSRAYGYTF. The CDR3 region has the DNA TGTGCCAGTAGTAGGGCCTATGGCTACACCTTC.

V is TRBV2 and J is TRBJ1-1; D gene unclear. This CDR3 has 16 amino acids. Germline V gives CDR1 SNHLY, CDR2 FYNNEI. V lost 6 bases to trimming and J lost 6 bases, with 23 bases between them. For the CDR3, the DNA is TGTGCCAGCAGCTTCCGAACGGAGACGATTCTATCTGAAGCTTTCTTT. Residues: CASSFRTETILSEAFF.

V gene TRBV30 combines with J gene TRBJ1-1, with D possibly being TRBD1 (5 bases). Trimming took 5 bases from V and 5 from J, leaving 6 bases between them. Germline CDR1 GTSNPN, CDR2 SVGIG (reference sequence). This CDR3 contains 10 residues. CDR3 nucleotides: TGTGCCTGGGGGGCTACTGAAGCTTTCTTT. Its translation: CAWGATEAFF.

This chain links TRBV18 with TRBJ1-6; D may be TRBD1 (6 bases). V gave up 6 bases and J gave up 7 bases, with 13 bases separating them. The CDR3 runs to 14 residues. Germline V gene data show CDR1 as KGHSH and CDR2 as LQKENI. The CDR3: CASSGQKYNSPLHF. As DNA, the CDR3 is TGTGCCAGCTCCGGACAGAAATACAATTCACCCCTCCACTTT.